These 20 T cell receptor beta chains were all obtained from the same sample, sequenced in a study of cytomegalovirus exposure and HLA in healthy donors. PCR used 60 Vbeta primers and 13 Jbeta primers. Sequencing was performed with immunoSEQ multiplex PCR; in TCRdb, only in-frame clones are kept and a portion is missing. This sample carries about 140,000 clones, approximately 80% of them seen once, and the ten largest clones take 4.5% to 5.5%. Sequencing was done on a sample of PBMCs. The receptors come from a man aged 35 to 55 in good health and CMV-seronegative.

The chain is built from TRBV27 and TRBJ2-2, with a tentative D call TRBD1 (6 bases). The CDR3 spans 13 residues. Looked up from germline, CDR1 is MNHEY and CDR2 is SMNVEV (reference sequence). Trimming pared 5 bases from V and 5 bases from J, leaving 9 bases between. This CDR3 reads CASSTGLTGELFF. In DNA form, the CDR3 reads TGTGCCAGCAGTACAGGGTTAACCGGGGAGCTGTTTTTT.

This clone was detected only a few times. The rearrangement uses TRBV7-9 and TRBJ1-1; no clear D gene. V was shortened by 5 bases and J by 10 bases, with 20 bases between the two germline ends. Germline lookup yields CDR1 SEHNR and CDR2 FQNEAQ (reference sequence). The length of the CDR3 is 14 residues. CDR3 coding DNA: TGTGCCAGCAGCGACTCGAGGCCCCTGGGTGGAGCTTTCTTT. This translates into CASSDSRPLGGAFF. Full variable domain (outside the CDR3, taken from reference TRBV7-9 and TRBJ1-1): DTGVSQNPRHKITKRGQNVTFRCDPISEHNRLYWYRQTLGQGPEFLTYFQNEAQLEKSRLLSDRFSAERPKGSFSTLEIQRTEQGDSAMYLCASSDSRPLGGAFFGQGTRLTVV.

The chain is built from TRBV18 and TRBJ2-7, with 8 bases fitting TRBD1. CDR1 and CDR2 from the germline V gene are KGHSH and LQKENI. With 8 bases clipped from V and 4 bases from J, the junction kept 10 bases outside the gene matches. There are 14 residues in the CDR3. The CDR3 loop is CASPSVTGAYEQYF. The CDR3 DNA reads TGTGCCAGCCCTTCTGTGACAGGGGCGTACGAGCAGTACTTC.

V and J are TRBV30 and TRBJ2-3; TRBD2 matches at 8 bases. Unmatched junction bases numbered 11, after V lost 5 bases and J lost 4 bases. There are 15 residues in the CDR3. In germline, CDR1 is GTSNPN, CDR2 SVGIG (reference sequence). The CDR3 DNA reads as TGTGCCTGGCTTATGGGACGGGGGGGACCAGATACGCAGTATTTT. It translates to CAWLMGRGGPDTQYF.

The V gene is TRBV25-1, the J gene TRBJ1-6; 8 positions match TRBD1. This CDR3 is 17 amino acids long. Trimming removed 6 bases from V and 0 bases from J; junction bases left unmatched: 7. The germline V gene has CDR1 MGHDK and CDR2 SYGVNS. CDR3 loop: CASRGTGGSSYNSPLHF. The CDR3 nucleotides read TGTGCCAGCAGAGGCACAGGGGGGAGCTCCTATAATTCACCCCTCCACTTT. The whole variable domain, filled in from reference TRBV25-1 and TRBJ1-6, reads EADIYQTPRYLVIGTGKKITLECSQTMGHDKMYWYQQDPGMELHLIHYSYGVNSTEKGDLSSESTVSRIRTEHFPLTLESARPSHTSQYLCASRGTGGSSYNSPLHFGNGTRLTVT.

J is TRBJ2-5 and V is TRBV4-3; 7 nucleotides line up with TRBD1. Trimming cost V 4 bases and J 6 bases; bases outside gene matches: 5. Germline V gene data show CDR1 as LGHNA and CDR2 as YSLEER. CDR3 length equals 13 residues. CDR3 DNA: TGCGCCAGCAGCCCGGGACAGTCCCAGACCCAGTACTTC. It yields the protein CASSPGQSQTQYF.

The chain has TRBV30 and TRBJ1-3; D might be TRBD1 (6 bases). Per germline, CDR1 GTSNPN and CDR2 SVGIG (reference sequence). The CDR3 length is 15 residues. V gave up 2 bases and J gave up 1 base, with 12 bases separating them. The CDR3 sequence is CAWSPGHISGNTIYF. The CDR3 nucleotides read TGTGCCTGGAGTCCGGGACATATTTCTGGAAACACCATATATTTT. The entire variable domain, with the rest obtained from reference TRBV30 and TRBJ1-3, is as follows: SQTIHQWPATLVQPVGSPLSLECTVEGTSNPNLYWYRQAAGRGLQLLFYSVGIGQISSEVPQNLSASRPQDRQFILSSKKLLLSDSGFYLCAWSPGHISGNTIYFGEGSWLTVV.

This sequence joins TRBV7-2 and TRBJ2-3; D remains ambiguous. This CDR3 has 11 amino acids. V lost 5 bases to trimming and J lost 8 bases, with 8 bases between them. Germline values: CDR1 SGHTA, CDR2 FQGNSA. The CDR3 bases are TGTGCCAGCAGCGTAAGGAGTACGCAGTATTTT. Translation: CASSVRSTQYF.

This chain uses TRBV7-6 with TRBJ1-2, with D tentatively TRBD1 (6 bases). V was trimmed by 4 bases and J by 4 bases, leaving 25 bases between them. The germline CDR1 and CDR2 sequences are SGHVS and FNYEAQ. This CDR3 comprises 18 residues. The CDR3 DNA sequence: TGTGCCAGCAGCTCGGGGAGGGGCGCAGAAGGAGGGGGCTATGGCTACACCTTC. This encodes CASSSGRGAEGGGYGYTF.

This clone was seen a few times. Its ends do not fully match the called genes, so a read error is possible. The chain uses TRBV7-2 and TRBJ1-1, with TRBD1 identical over 9 bases. This CDR3 spans 15 amino acids. Germline V gene sequence: CDR1 SGHTA, CDR2 FQGNSA. In DNA form, the CDR3 reads TGTGCCAGCAGCCCCATAGGACAGGGGAACTCTGAAGCTTTCTTT. This encodes CASSPIGQGNSEAFF.

This chain joins TRBV7-9 and TRBJ2-1; D possibly corresponds to TRBD1 (7 bases). The V gene's germline CDR1 is SEHNR and CDR2 FQNEAQ (reference sequence). The CDR3 has 15 residues. V was pared by 4 bases and J by 6 bases, with 16 bases between. CDR3 amino acids: CASSSRDSYVNEQFF. The CDR3 bases are TGTGCCAGCAGCTCGCGGGACAGCTACGTCAATGAGCAGTTCTTC.

This chain joins TRBV4-1 and TRBJ2-7, with 8 bases lining up with TRBD1. This CDR3 is built from 15 residues. CDR1 and CDR2 (germline): MGHRA, YSYEKL. V was pared by 0 bases and J by 3 bases, with 4 bases of the junction left unmatched. CDR3 amino acids: CASSQEGQGIYEQYF. The CDR3 DNA reads as TGCGCCAGCAGCCAAGAAGGACAGGGCATCTACGAGCAGTACTTC.

This clone has just a few counts. The chain combines TRBV2 with TRBJ2-5; 7 nucleotides align to TRBD1. The CDR3 covers 15 residues. Losses at the gene ends were 3 bases for V and 9 bases for J; bases not matched to a gene: 13. The germline CDR1 and CDR2 sequences are SNHLY and FYNNEI. CDR3 coding DNA: TGTGCCAGCAGTGAGATACAGGGGTCCGTAGGGGCCCAGTACTTC. It translates to CASSEIQGSVGAQYF.

CDR3 region: CASSPREGGGTDTQYF. DNA for the CDR3: TGCGCCAGCAGCCCCAGAGAGGGAGGGGGCACAGATACGCAGTATTTT. The chain employs TRBV4-1 and TRBJ2-3, with 7 bases aligning to TRBD2. The CDR3 is 16 residues long. V lost 4 bases, J lost 1 base, and 8 bases stayed unmatched. Germline V gene sequence: CDR1 MGHRA, CDR2 YSYEKL.

The chain combines TRBV9 with TRBJ2-1; 8 nucleotides agree with TRBD2. The CDR3 is 15 residues long. The V segment lost 0 bases and the J segment 7 bases; nucleotides outside the gene matches: 6. Germline lookup yields CDR1 SGDLS and CDR2 YYNGEE. The CDR3 DNA sequence: TGTGCCAGCAGCGTAGCGGCCGGGGGGGGAAATGAGCAGTTCTTC. Its protein product is CASSVAAGGGNEQFF.

The V and J genes are TRBV2 and TRBJ2-4; D unclear. Germline-derived CDR1 and CDR2 are SNHLY and FYNNEI. Trimming removed 8 bases at V and 6 bases at J, with 11 bases between. The CDR3 has 12 residues. The CDR3 loop is CASAPGINIQYF. The CDR3 DNA is TGTGCCAGCGCGCCAGGAATAAACATTCAGTACTTC. Combining the CDR3 with reference TRBV2 and TRBJ2-4 gives the whole variable domain EPEVTQTPSHQVTQMGQEVILRCVPISNHLYFYWYRQILGQKVEFLVSFYNNEISEKSEIFDDQFSVERPDGSNFTLKIRSTKLEDSAMYFCASAPGINIQYFGAGTRLSVL.

The chain joins TRBV2 to TRBJ1-5, with D perhaps matching TRBD1 (6 bases). V was shortened by 6 bases and J by 2 bases, with 11 bases between the two germline ends. CDR1 and CDR2 (germline): SNHLY, FYNNEI. The CDR3 extends over 14 amino acids. CDR3 sequence (DNA): TGTGCCAGCAGCAGGGGTGATGGCAATCAGCCCCAGCATTTT. This codes for CASSRGDGNQPQHF.

The chain uses TRBV27 and TRBJ1-2; 9 nucleotides align to TRBD1. J lost 7 bases, V lost 5 bases, and 11 bases had no gene match. Germline V gene lookup returns CDR1 MNHEY and CDR2 SMNVEV (reference sequence). This CDR3 is 15 amino acids long. The CDR3 region has the DNA TGTGCCAGCAGTGCACCGGGACAGGGTTTGATTGGCTACACCTTC. It encodes CASSAPGQGLIGYTF.

V usage is TRBV7-2 and J usage is TRBJ2-6; TRBD2 matches 9 bases. The V gene's germline CDR1 is SGHTA and CDR2 FQGNSA. V dropped 7 bases and J dropped 0; count of bases not matched to a gene: 13. This CDR3 has 19 amino acids. This chain's CDR3 is CASIPTLLAGSSGANVLTF. The DNA for the CDR3 is TGTGCCAGCATCCCCACCCTCCTAGCGGGAAGCTCTGGGGCCAACGTCCTGACTTTC.

This sequence joins TRBV18 and TRBJ2-1; 12 bases are shared with TRBD2. The CDR3 length is 17 residues. The junction had 6 bases not matched to a gene; V was cut back by 6 bases and J by 0 bases. Germline CDR1 reads KGHSH; CDR2 reads LQKENI. CDR3 protein: CASSRTSGASSYNEQFF. As DNA, the CDR3 is TGTGCCAGCTCGCGGACTAGCGGGGCCAGCTCCTACAATGAGCAGTTCTTC.